Sequencing of this T cell receptor beta chain was carried out in a study of sequential checkpoint blockade in melanoma. Trimming took 1 base from V and 1 from J, leaving 8 bases between them. From germline, CDR1 is SGHNT and CDR2 YYREEE (reference sequence). The CDR3 totals 14 residues. Treatment reported: randomized to nivolumab then ipilimumab (arm A) or the reverse (arm B). Measured with immunoSEQ multiplex PCR; TCRdb has only the in-frame clones, and not every one. This table holds some 6,000 clones, around 59% found once. This clone was picked up a small number of times. The specimen comprised CD8+ T cells sorted from blood (inferred from file names), sampled from a patient given nivolumab and ipilimumab in sequence. The receptor's source is a human donor with melanoma. This rearrangement joins TRBV5-4 to TRBJ1-1; possible D gene TRBD1, 5 bases. CDR3 sequence reads: CASSLWGENTEAFF. CDR3 nucleotide sequence: TGTGCCAGCAGCTTGTGGGGGGAGAACACTGAAGCTTTCTTT. Looking up the rest from reference TRBV5-4 and TRBJ1-1 gives the full variable domain: ETGVTQSPTHLIKTRGQQVTLRCSSQSGHNTVSWYQQALGQGPQFIFQYYREEENGRGNFPPRFSGLQFPNYSSELNVNALELDDSALYLCASSLWGENTEAFFGQGTRLTVV.